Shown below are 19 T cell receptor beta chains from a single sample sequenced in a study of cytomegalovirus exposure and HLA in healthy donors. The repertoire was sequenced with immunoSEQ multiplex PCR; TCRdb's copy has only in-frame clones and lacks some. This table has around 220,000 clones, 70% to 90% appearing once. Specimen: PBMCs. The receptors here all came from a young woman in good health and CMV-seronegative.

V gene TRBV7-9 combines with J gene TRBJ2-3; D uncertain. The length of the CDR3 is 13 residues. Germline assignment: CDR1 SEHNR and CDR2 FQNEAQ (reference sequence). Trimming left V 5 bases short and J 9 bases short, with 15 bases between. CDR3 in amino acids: CASSPGEWRTQYF. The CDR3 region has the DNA TGTGCCAGCAGCCCCGGTGAGTGGCGGACGCAGTATTTT.

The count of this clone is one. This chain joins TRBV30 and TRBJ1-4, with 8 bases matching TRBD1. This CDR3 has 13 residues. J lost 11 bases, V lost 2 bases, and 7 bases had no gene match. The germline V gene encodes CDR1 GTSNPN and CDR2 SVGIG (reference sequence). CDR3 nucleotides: TGTGCCTGGAGTAATGGACAGGGTATGAAACTGTTTTTT. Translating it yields CAWSNGQGMKLFF.

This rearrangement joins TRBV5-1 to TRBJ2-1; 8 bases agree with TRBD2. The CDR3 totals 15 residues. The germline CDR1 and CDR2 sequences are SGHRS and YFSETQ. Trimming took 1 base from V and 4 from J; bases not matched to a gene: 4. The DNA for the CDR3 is TGCGCCAGCAGCTTGCAAGCGGGGGCGTACAATGAGCAGTTCTTC. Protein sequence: CASSLQAGAYNEQFF. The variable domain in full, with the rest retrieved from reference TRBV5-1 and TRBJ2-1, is KAGVTQTPRYLIKTRGQQVTLSCSPISGHRSVSWYQQTPGQGLQFLFEYFSETQRNKGNFPGRFSGRQFSNSRSEMNVSTLELGDSALYLCASSLQAGAYNEQFFGPGTRLTVL.

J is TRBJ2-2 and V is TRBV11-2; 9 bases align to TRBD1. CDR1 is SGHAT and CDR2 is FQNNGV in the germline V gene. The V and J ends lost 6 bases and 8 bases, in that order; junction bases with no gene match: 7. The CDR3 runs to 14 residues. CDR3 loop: CASRPQGAGGELFF. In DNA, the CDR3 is TGTGCCAGCAGGCCACAGGGGGCGGGGGGGGAGCTGTTTTTT.

In DNA form, the CDR3 reads TGTGCCAGTAGTATCTCAGGTAACAGGTTGGATGGCTACACCTTC. It translates to CASSISGNRLDGYTF. The chain is built from TRBV19 and TRBJ1-2, with D possibly TRBD1 on 5 matching bases. V lost 3 bases and J 6 bases, leaving 17 bases between the germline ends. Germline V lookup: CDR1 LNHDA, CDR2 SQIVND (reference sequence). CDR3 size: 15 residues.

The CDR3 bases are TGTGCCAGCAGCAAAGGGACTAGCGGGAGAGGGGGGGAGCTGTTTTTT. This translates into CASSKGTSGRGGELFF. The chain links TRBV28 to TRBJ2-2; 14 bases match TRBD2. This CDR3 is 16 amino acids long. The ends lost 6 bases at V and 8 bases at J; junction bases unmatched: 8. Germline V gene data show CDR1 as MDHEN and CDR2 as SYDVKM.

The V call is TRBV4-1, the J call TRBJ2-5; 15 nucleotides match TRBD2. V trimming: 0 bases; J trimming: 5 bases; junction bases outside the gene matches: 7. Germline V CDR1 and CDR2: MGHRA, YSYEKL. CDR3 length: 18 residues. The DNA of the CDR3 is TGCGCCAGCAGCCAAGATGGGGGGACTAGCGGGAGGATGGAGACCCAGTACTTC. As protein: CASSQDGGTSGRMETQYF.

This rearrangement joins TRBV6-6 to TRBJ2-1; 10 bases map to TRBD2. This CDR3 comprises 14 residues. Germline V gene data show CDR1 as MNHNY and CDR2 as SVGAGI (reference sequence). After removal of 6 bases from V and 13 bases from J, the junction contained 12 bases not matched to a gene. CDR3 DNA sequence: TGTGCCAGCAGACCTAGCGGGAGCCCTCCGGAACAGTTCTTC. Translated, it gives CASRPSGSPPEQFF.

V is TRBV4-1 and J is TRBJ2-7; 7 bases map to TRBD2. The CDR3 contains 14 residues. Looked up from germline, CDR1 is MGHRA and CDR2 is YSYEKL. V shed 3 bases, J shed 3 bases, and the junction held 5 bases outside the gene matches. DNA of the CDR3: TGCGCCAGCAGCCAGTCGGCTAGCGGCTACGAGCAGTACTTC. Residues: CASSQSASGYEQYF.

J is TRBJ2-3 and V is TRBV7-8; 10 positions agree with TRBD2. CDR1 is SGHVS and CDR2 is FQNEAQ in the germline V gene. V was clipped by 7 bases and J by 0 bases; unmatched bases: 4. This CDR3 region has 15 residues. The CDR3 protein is CASTRTSGSTDTQYF. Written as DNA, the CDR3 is TGTGCCAGCACCAGGACTAGCGGAAGCACAGATACGCAGTATTTT.

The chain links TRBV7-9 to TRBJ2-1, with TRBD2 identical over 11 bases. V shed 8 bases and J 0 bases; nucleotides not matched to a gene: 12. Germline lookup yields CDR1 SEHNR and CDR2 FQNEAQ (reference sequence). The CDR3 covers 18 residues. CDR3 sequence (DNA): TGTGCCAGCGACGGGACTAGCGGACTTACAAGCTCCTACAATGAGCAGTTCTTC. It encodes CASDGTSGLTSSYNEQFF.

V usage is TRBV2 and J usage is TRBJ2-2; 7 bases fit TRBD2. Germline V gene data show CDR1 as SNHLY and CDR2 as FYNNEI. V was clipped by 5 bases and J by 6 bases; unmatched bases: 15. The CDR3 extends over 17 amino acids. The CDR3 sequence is CASSRVAGAYLAGELFF. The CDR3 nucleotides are TGTGCCAGCAGTCGGGTGGCGGGAGCATATTTGGCCGGGGAGCTGTTTTTT. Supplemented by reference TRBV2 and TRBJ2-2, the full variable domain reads EPEVTQTPSHQVTQMGQEVILRCVPISNHLYFYWYRQILGQKVEFLVSFYNNEISEKSEIFDDQFSVERPDGSNFTLKIRSTKLEDSAMYFCASSRVAGAYLAGELFFGEGSRLTVL.

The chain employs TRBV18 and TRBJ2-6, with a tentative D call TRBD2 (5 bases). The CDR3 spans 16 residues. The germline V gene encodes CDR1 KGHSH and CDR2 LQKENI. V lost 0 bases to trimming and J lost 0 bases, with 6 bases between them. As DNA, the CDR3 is TGTGCCAGCTCACCACCTGAGGGCTCTGGGGCCAACGTCCTGACTTTC. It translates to CASSPPEGSGANVLTF.

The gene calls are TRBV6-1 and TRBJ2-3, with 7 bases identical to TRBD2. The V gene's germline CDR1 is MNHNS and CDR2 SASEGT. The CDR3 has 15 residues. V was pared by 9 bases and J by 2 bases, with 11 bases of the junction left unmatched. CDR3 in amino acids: CASSPERELTDTQYF. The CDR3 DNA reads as TGTGCCAGTTCACCGGAGCGGGAACTCACAGATACGCAGTATTTT.

The CDR3 sequence is CASSSGTDYYEQYF. The CDR3 bases are TGTGCCAGTAGTTCAGGGACAGACTACTACGAGCAGTACTTC. The chain recombines TRBV19 with TRBJ2-7, with 7 bases aligning to TRBD1. The trim removed 5 bases at V and 3 bases at J, leaving 7 bases unmatched. The CDR3 is 14 residues long. The germline V gene has CDR1 LNHDA and CDR2 SQIVND (reference sequence).

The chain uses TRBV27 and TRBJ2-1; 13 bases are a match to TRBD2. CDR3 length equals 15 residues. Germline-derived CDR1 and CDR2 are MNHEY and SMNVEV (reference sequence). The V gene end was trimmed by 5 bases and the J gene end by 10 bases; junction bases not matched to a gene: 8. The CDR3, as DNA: TGTGCCAGCAGTCACCTCGGACTAGCGGGAGTGGAGCAGTTCTTC. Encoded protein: CASSHLGLAGVEQFF.

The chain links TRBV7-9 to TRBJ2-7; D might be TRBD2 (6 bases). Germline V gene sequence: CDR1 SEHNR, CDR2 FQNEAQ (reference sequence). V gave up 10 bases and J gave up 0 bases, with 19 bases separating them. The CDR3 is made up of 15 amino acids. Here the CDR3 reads CATLPDSGHSYEQYF. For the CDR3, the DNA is TGTGCCACCCTCCCCGATAGCGGACACTCCTACGAGCAGTACTTC.

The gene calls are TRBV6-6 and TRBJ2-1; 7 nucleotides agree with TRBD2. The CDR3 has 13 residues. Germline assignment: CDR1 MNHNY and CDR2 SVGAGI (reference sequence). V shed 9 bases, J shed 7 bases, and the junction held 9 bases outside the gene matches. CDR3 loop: CASTAGPVNEQFF. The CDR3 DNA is TGTGCCAGTACAGCGGGGCCCGTTAATGAGCAGTTCTTC.

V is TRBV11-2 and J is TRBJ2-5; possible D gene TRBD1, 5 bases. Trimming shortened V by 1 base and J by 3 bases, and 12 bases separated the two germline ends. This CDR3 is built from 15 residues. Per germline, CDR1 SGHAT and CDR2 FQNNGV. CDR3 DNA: TGTGCCAGCAGCTTAGTATGGGGCAGGGAAGAGACCCAGTACTTC. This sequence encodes CASSLVWGREETQYF.